A few counts support the clone carrying this T cell receptor beta chain. Per the study methods: Reference gene primers were amplified, and this amplification served to estimate nucleated cell counts. Method: immunoSEQ multiplex PCR; TCRdb's copy keeps in-frame clones and lacks some. V, J and clone size reflect that table, while D and trimming were determined from the DNA. The sample holds more than 85,000 clones, 82% seen once. These data belong to a study of blood T cell repertoires in COVID-19. Whole-study context: Samples representing acute and convalescent COVID-19 were sourced from the United States, Italy and Spain. Sample material is recorded as cDNA or gDNA derived from T cells, B-cell-depleted T cells, or PBMCs.

Sequenced input: peripheral blood. This TCR was recovered from a man older than 75 with acute or convalescent COVID-19.

The CDR3 loop reads CASKGGPLGRNTEAFF. In nucleotides, the CDR3 is TGTGCCAGTAAGGGGGGGCCGTTGGGACGGAACACTGAAGCTTTCTTT. The chain uses TRBV19 and TRBJ1-1; TRBD1 is a possible D gene (6 bases). V lost 7 bases and J 1 base, leaving 19 bases between the germline ends. The CDR3 loop spans 16 amino acids. Germline V lookup: CDR1 LNHDA, CDR2 SQIVND (reference sequence).